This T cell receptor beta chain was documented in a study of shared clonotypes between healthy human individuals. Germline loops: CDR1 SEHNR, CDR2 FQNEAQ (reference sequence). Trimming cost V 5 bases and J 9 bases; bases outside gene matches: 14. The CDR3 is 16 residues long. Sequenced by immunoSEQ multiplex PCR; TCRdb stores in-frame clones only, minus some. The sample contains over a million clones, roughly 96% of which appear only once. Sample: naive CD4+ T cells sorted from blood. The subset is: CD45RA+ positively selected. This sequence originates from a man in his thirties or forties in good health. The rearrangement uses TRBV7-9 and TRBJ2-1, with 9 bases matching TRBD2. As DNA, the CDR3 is TGTGCCAGCAGCCCACGAGCGGGAGGCCAAGGGGTTGAGCAGTTCTTC. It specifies CASSPRAGGQGVEQFF. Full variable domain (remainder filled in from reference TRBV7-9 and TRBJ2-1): DTGVSQNPRHKITKRGQNVTFRCDPISEHNRLYWYRQTLGQGPEFLTYFQNEAQLEKSRLLSDRFSAERPKGSFSTLEIQRTEQGDSAMYLCASSPRAGGQGVEQFFGPGTRLTVL.